This T cell receptor beta chain emerged from a study of glioma-infiltrating T cells. V was clipped by 5 bases and J by 5 bases, with 13 bases between them. The germline V gene has CDR1 DFQATT and CDR2 SNEGSKA (reference sequence). This CDR3 is built from 13 residues. Amplification of TCR alpha and beta CDR3 regions from RNA used iRepertoire nested multiplex PCR. TCRdb re-called the multiplex PCR reads with MiXCR, one entry per CDR3 protein. This repertoire shows about 140,000 distinct CDR3 sequences, around 40% found once; its top ten account for 20% to 25%. The origin of this receptor is a human donor with low-grade glioma or glioblastoma, undergoing nonglioma brain surgery, or in good health (not recorded which). This chain connects TRBV20-1 to TRBJ1-5; TRBD1 might be the D (6 bases). The sequenced sample was glioma tissue, nonneoplastic brain tissue, or PBMCs (not recorded which). CDR3 sequence (DNA): TGCAGTGCTGAGGACAGCCACTATCAGCCCCAGCATTTT. Protein: CSAEDSHYQPQHF.